The T cell receptor (beta chain) described here comes from a study of blood T cell repertoires in COVID-19. Study-wide context: There were acute and convalescent COVID-19 samples, and they came from the United States, Italy and Spain. Sources were T cells, B-cell-depleted T cells, or PBMCs; the material itself was cDNA or gDNA.

This clone was detected only a few times. V lost 4 bases, J lost 1 base, and 14 bases lay in between. The germline V gene has CDR1 SGHNT and CDR2 YYREEE (reference sequence). The length of the CDR3 is 16 residues. In the source study's methods: Amplification from reference gene primers served as the basis for estimated nucleated cell counts. Sequencing used immunoSEQ multiplex PCR; TCRdb keeps in-frame clones, though not all of them. Clonal size and the V and J genes are those of that table, whereas D and trimming came from the DNA. This table holds 70,000 to 95,000 clones, roughly 96% found once. This clonotype was obtained from a human donor with active COVID-19. The donor label of this sample is uncertain. V usage is TRBV5-4 and J usage is TRBJ2-2; D gene uncertain. Sequenced sample: peripheral blood. The CDR3 loop reads CASSRDSYQNTGELFF. The CDR3 DNA reads as TGTGCCAGCAGCCGCGACTCTTACCAGAACACCGGGGAGCTGTTTTTT.